The clone carrying this T cell receptor beta chain was found a few times. Its antigen is unknown. CDR3 length: 13 amino acids. Germline values: CDR1 MNHEY, CDR2 SVGEGT. V dropped 1 base and J dropped 7 bases, with 11 bases sitting between them. The sample comes from a study of blood T cells in healthy people across ages. Findings and limits, study-wide: Significant beta diversity loss was already apparent by age approximately 36, declining roughly linearly. Unknown CMV status may confound age-related changes in expanded clones. A strong correlation was seen between TCR beta diversity and naive T cell percentage.

PCR was performed a second time for about 7 to 12 cycles using a sample-barcoded 5' primer and a J-beta primer mix. TCRdb analysed the 5' RACE reads with MiXCR anew, one entry per CDR3 protein. This sample has some 800,000 distinct CDR3 sequences, with 25% found just once. The sample was also linked to a second study, of T cells of mothers and their children.

The rearrangement uses TRBV6-2 or TRBV6-3 and TRBJ2-7; no clear D. This TCR derives from a boy younger than 18 in good health. The sequenced sample was blood. The CDR3 DNA reads as TGTGCCAGCAGTTACTATGACGGAGAAGAGCAGTACTTC. This gives the protein CASSYYDGEEQYF.